What follows describes a single TCR beta chain. Per the authors' pipeline: Scientists estimated how many nucleated cells there were by amplifying reference gene primers. Libraries were prepared by immunoSEQ multiplex PCR; TCRdb keeps only in-frame clonotypes and omits some of them. That table is the source of V, J and clone size, and D and trimming were worked out from the DNA. The sample has some 150,000 clones; around 92% are singletons. These data belong to a study of blood T cell repertoires in COVID-19. Looking at the study overall: Sites across the United States, Italy and Spain contributed samples from acute and convalescent COVID-19. T cells, B-cell-depleted T cells, or PBMCs provided the cDNA or gDNA that served as material.

The germline V gene has CDR1 LNHDA and CDR2 SQIVND (reference sequence). The trim removed 3 bases at V and 5 bases at J, leaving 4 bases unmatched. The CDR3 is 15 amino acids. The chain has TRBV19 and TRBJ2-2; 9 bases match TRBD2. Sequenced: peripheral blood. The receptor comes from a man in his 60s with acute or convalescent COVID-19. CDR3 nucleotide sequence: TGTGCCAGTAGTATCTCTGCGGGGGGGACCGGGGAGCTGTTTTTT. Translated, it gives CASSISAGGTGELFF.